This record looks at one T cell receptor (beta chain) sequence and its context. The authors' processing: Reference gene primer amplification gave nucleated cell count estimates. Some clones are missing from TCRdb's copy, which holds only in-frame ones; the method was immunoSEQ multiplex PCR. From that table come the V and J calls and clone size; the DNA was used to work out D and trimming. The sample comprises 440,000 or so clones, over 75% of which are singletons, and roughly 1.4% rests with the top ten. The source of the sample is a study of blood T cell repertoires in COVID-19. V gave up 7 bases and J gave up 3 bases; unmatched junction bases: 7. CDR1 is SNHLY, CDR2 FYNNEI, per germline. The CDR3 length is 14 residues.

The genes are TRBV2 and TRBJ1-2; TRBD1 agrees at 8 bases. Sequencing was carried out using peripheral blood. The origin of this receptor is a woman in her 40s with COVID-19, enrolled during active disease. CDR3 region: CASIMTGEYYGYTF. CDR3 sequence (DNA): TGTGCCAGCATTATGACAGGGGAATACTATGGCTACACCTTC. The complete variable domain, with remaining parts taken from reference TRBV2 and TRBJ1-2, reads EPEVTQTPSHQVTQMGQEVILRCVPISNHLYFYWYRQILGQKVEFLVSFYNNEISEKSEIFDDQFSVERPDGSNFTLKIRSTKLEDSAMYFCASIMTGEYYGYTFGSGTRLTVV.